This paragraph covers one T cell receptor beta chain sequence. Germline lookup yields CDR1 MNHEY and CDR2 SMNVEV (reference sequence). CDR3 size: 17 residues. V was clipped by 0 bases and J by 5 bases; unmatched bases: 6. The data were obtained in a study of blood T cell repertoires in COVID-19. Turning to the study itself: Whether acute or convalescent, the COVID-19 samples came from the United States, Italy and Spain.

TCRdb keeps only in-frame clones here, not all; method: immunoSEQ multiplex PCR. The sample consists of 360,000 or so clones, around nine tenths of them appearing once. The chain is built from TRBV27 and TRBJ2-2; TRBD1 aligns across 10 bases. The sequenced sample was peripheral blood. The receptor comes from a woman aged 55-70 years with COVID-19, enrolled during active disease. CDR3 amino acids: CASSLSQGTGDTGELFF. The CDR3 DNA reads TGTGCCAGCAGTTTATCCCAAGGGACAGGGGATACCGGGGAGCTGTTTTTT.